This TCR beta chain is from a study of blood T cell repertoires in COVID-19. In germline, CDR1 is MNHNY, CDR2 SVGAGI (reference sequence). V dropped 5 bases and J dropped 5; count of bases not matched to a gene: 2. This CDR3 comprises 14 residues. As handled by the study authors: Quantification of nucleated cells was approximated via reference gene primer amplification. Clones were sequenced by immunoSEQ multiplex PCR, and TCRdb holds only the in-frame ones, with some missing. V, J and clone size reflect that table, while D and trimming were determined from the DNA. There are some 140,000 clones in the sample; about 90% occur only once, and under 0.6% lies in the top ten.

V is TRBV6-6 and J is TRBJ1-5; 11 bases align to TRBD1. Sequenced: peripheral blood. The origin of this receptor is a man in his fifties with acute or convalescent COVID-19. The CDR3 here is CASSGTGGYQPQHF. CDR3 bases: TGTGCCAGCAGTGGGACAGGGGGGTATCAGCCCCAGCATTTT.